This T cell receptor (beta chain) appears in the sequencing data of a study of Graves' ophthalmopathy and Graves' hyperthyroidism. Only one count was recorded for this clonotype. A much larger clone sits a single nucleotide away, making a read error possible. The sequenced template was RNA, covering the TCR beta CDR3 region. The authors performed first-round RT-PCR with HTBI primers and then a second-round multiplex PCR. TCRdb used MiXCR to reprocess the multiplex PCR reads, holding one entry per CDR3 protein. The table records 600,000 to 950,000 distinct CDR3 sequences, approximately 40% of them present only once. CDR1 SGHRS and CDR2 YFSETQ come from the germline V gene. This CDR3 is 14 amino acids long.

The gene calls are TRBV5-1 and TRBJ2-7; possibly TRBD1 for D (7 bases). The specimen was peripheral blood. This clonotype was obtained from an adult man with Graves' ophthalmopathy. CDR3 sequence reads: CASSPRTGGFEQHF. The CDR3 DNA reads TGCGCCAGCAGCCCGAGGACAGGAGGGTTCGAGCAGCACTTC.